This T cell receptor beta chain was recorded in a study of control samples from healthy donors and cancer patients. V gave up 5 bases and J gave up 2 bases, with 11 bases separating them. The CDR3 has 14 residues. CDR1 and CDR2 from the germline V gene are SGHTA and FQGTGA. Profiling relied on immunoSEQ multiplex PCR, and the TCRdb table lists in-frame clones only, not all of them. The data show 130,000 to 150,000 clones, with roughly 92% seen just once and 11% held by the top ten. J is TRBJ2-3 and V is TRBV7-3; the D is unclear. This TCR derives from a man under 40 in good health. The sequencing input was blood. CDR3 residues: CASSPTDDTDTQYF. The CDR3 nucleotides read TGTGCCAGCAGCCCGACTGACGACACAGATACGCAGTATTTT.